A single T cell receptor beta chain is shown here with its context. This entry is derived from a study of blood T cell repertoires in COVID-19. About the study: Donors in the United States, Italy and Spain gave samples during acute or convalescent COVID-19. T cells, B-cell-depleted T cells, or PBMCs provided the cDNA or gDNA that served as material.

This CDR3 region has 15 residues. V was cut by 0 bases and J by 4 bases, with 11 bases left in between. Germline CDR1 and CDR2: SGHRS and YFSETQ. Per the original data handling: Amplification of reference gene primers was used by the study to estimate nucleated cell counts. Here immunoSEQ multiplex PCR was the method, and the copy in TCRdb shows in-frame clones only, minus some. V, J and clone size are taken as reported in that table, and D and trimming were inferred from the DNA itself. The repertoire holds more than 250,000 clones, approximately 87% seen once, with under 5.5% in the top ten. Sequenced: peripheral blood. This sequence was found in a man between 60 and 75 years old who had recovered from COVID-19. The chain has TRBV5-1 and TRBJ2-1; D is perhaps TRBD2 (6 bases). The CDR3 protein is CASSLGDSEYNEQFF. The CDR3 region has the DNA TGCGCCAGCAGCTTGGGGGACTCCGAGTACAATGAGCAGTTCTTC.